This T cell receptor beta chain was found in a study of identical twins' blood T cells. MiXCR, run by TCRdb on the 5' RACE reads, gives a single entry per CDR3 protein. This table holds fewer than 450,000 distinct CDR3 sequences, 28% found once. Looked up from germline, CDR1 is SQVTM and CDR2 is ANQGSEA. The CDR3 is 14 residues long. Trimming removed 1 base at V and 4 bases at J, with 10 bases between. The sequencing input was PBMCs. The sequence was obtained from a woman aged 18-55 years in good health. The V call is TRBV29-1, the J call TRBJ2-2; D is unresolved. The CDR3 loop is CSVEVPRGTGELFF. The CDR3 DNA sequence: TGCAGCGTTGAAGTCCCCCGTGGCACCGGGGAGCTGTTTTTT.